These T cell receptor beta chains were read from a single sample in a study of multiple sclerosis patients with progressive multifocal leukoencephalopathy. TCRdb's table, derived via immunoSEQ multiplex PCR, lists solely in-frame clones and lacks some. The table shows 25,000 to 35,000 clones, with more than 75% occurring only once. Sequenced material: PBMCs. The receptors were sampled from a human donor with multiple sclerosis. CDR3s include the opening cysteine and the closing phenylalanine or tryptophan. The order of the fields is D gene, clone size, J gene, V gene, CDR3 protein, CDR3 DNA. The D gene is left open where the match is weak. Rows give clone size only sometimes, using once, few, many, or a class for an expanded clone.

.	.	TRBJ2-7	TRBV27	CASSLQVGSYEQYF	TGTGCCAGCAGTTTACAGGTTGGCTCCTACGAGCAGTACTTC
TRBD2	few	TRBJ2-3	TRBV10-3	CAISAAGGTDTQYF	TGTGCCATCAGTGCGGCGGGGGGCACAGATACGCAGTATTTT
.	few	TRBJ2-7	TRBV5-5	CASSGISSYEQYF	TGTGCCAGCAGTGGCATCTCCTCCTACGAGCAGTACTTC
.	.	TRBJ2-1	TRBV6-1	CASRRDSAYNEQFF	TGTGCCAGCAGGCGGGACAGTGCCTACAATGAGCAGTTCTTC
.	.	TRBJ2-5	TRBV18	CASSPILQETQYF	TGTGCCAGCTCACCAATACTCCAAGAGACCCAGTACTTC
.	.	TRBJ1-2	TRBV11-2	CASSFTRTDYGDTF	TGTGCCAGCAGCTTTACTCGGACGGATTATGGCGACACCTTC
TRBD2	.	TRBJ2-3	TRBV7-2	CASSLGLAGSTDTQYF	TGTGCCAGCAGCTTAGGACTAGCGGGGAGCACAGATACGCAGTATTTT
TRBD2	.	TRBJ2-3	TRBV9	CASSVTGTTTDTQYF	TGTGCCAGCAGCGTCACCGGGACTACCACAGATACGCAGTATTTT
TRBD1	.	TRBJ1-6	TRBV7-3	CASSRTGQSNSPLHF	TGTGCCAGCAGCCGGACAGGGCAATCTAATTCACCCCTCCACTTT
.	.	TRBJ2-5	TRBV6-1	CASSYGAASETQYF	TGTGCCAGCAGTTATGGAGCTGCCTCAGAGACCCAGTACTTC
.	.	TRBJ1-5	TRBV19	CASSISPSGTEHF	TGTGCCAGTAGTATTTCCCCTAGTGGGACTGAGCATTTT
.	.	TRBJ1-1	TRBV19	CASGRGTEAFF	TGTGCCAGTGGGAGGGGCACTGAAGCTTTCTTT
TRBD1	.	TRBJ2-5	TRBV4-2	CASSQGQDEETQYF	TGTGCCAGCAGCCAGGGACAGGACGAAGAGACCCAGTACTTC
.	.	TRBJ1-2	TRBV7-9	CASSLGSAALGYTF	TGTGCCAGCAGCTTAGGGTCGGCAGCGCTTGGCTACACCTTC
.	.	TRBJ2-5	TRBV21-1	CASSPQKTQYF	TGTGCCAGCAGCCCCCAAAAGACCCAGTACTTC
.	.	TRBJ1-3	TRBV6-1	CASSELRSSGNTIYF	TGTGCCAGCAGTGAGCTGCGAAGCTCTGGAAACACCATATATTTT
.	.	TRBJ2-1	TRBV28	CASSLSGAGQRNEQFF	TGTGCCAGCAGTTTATCCGGGGCAGGCCAGCGCAATGAGCAGTTCTTC
.	once	TRBJ1-5	TRBV2	CASSEQGRGQPQHF	TGTGCCAGCAGTGAACAAGGGAGGGGGCAGCCCCAGCATTTT
.	.	TRBJ2-1	TRBV5-1	CASSLAGDFGNEQFF	.
TRBD2	.	TRBJ2-3	TRBV9	CASSVVGAGTSTDTQYF	TGTGCCAGCAGCGTAGTTGGAGCGGGGACTAGCACAGATACGCAGTATTTT
.	.	TRBJ2-2	TRBV4-3	CASSQELHTNTGELFF	TGCGCCAGCAGCCAAGAGTTACATACGAACACCGGGGAGCTGTTTTTT
.	few	TRBJ2-7	TRBV7-9	CASSAGWGDEQYF	TGTGCCAGCAGCGCAGGGTGGGGGGACGAGCAGTACTTC
.	.	TRBJ1-1	TRBV6-1	CASSEDVGAGTEAFF	TGTGCCAGCAGTGAAGACGTAGGGGCGGGCACTGAAGCTTTCTTT
.	few	TRBJ1-4	TRBV19	CASSIGEQGTNEKLFF	TGTGCCAGTAGTATAGGTGAACAGGGAACTAATGAAAAACTGTTTTTT
.	.	TRBJ2-7	TRBV5-6	CASSLALGTYEQYF	TGTGCCAGCAGCTTGGCACTAGGAACTTACGAGCAGTACTTC
.	.	TRBJ2-2	TRBV5-1	CASSLATTDTGELFF	TGCGCCAGCAGCTTGGCAACTACCGACACCGGGGAGCTGTTTTTT
.	.	TRBJ1-1	TRBV7-9	CASSLGDLEAFF	TGTGCCAGCAGCTTAGGGGACCTCGAAGCTTTCTTT